This note documents a single T cell receptor (beta chain) sequence. Its target is unknown. V was pared by 1 base and J by 2 bases, with 9 bases between. The CDR3 consists of 14 residues. This sample was included in a study of T-cell memory formation after mild COVID-19. General study findings and limits: Contracting clones, day 15 to 85, had balanced CD4/CD8, and later expanders favored CD4+.

TCR alpha and TCR beta cDNA libraries carrying sample barcodes and UMIs came from 5'RACE with constant-segment primers. One entry per CDR3 protein, called by TCRdb with MiXCR from the 5' RACE reads. The table records under 650,000 distinct CDR3 sequences, approximately 19% of them present only once. The rearrangement links TRBV12-3 or TRBV12-4 to TRBJ2-7; unclear D gene. The sequence came from an adult woman who had mild COVID-19 (a few samples of this study predate the infection). Cell type and time point are not known. The source material was PBMCs or a T cell subset sorted from them (not recorded which). This CDR3 is CASSLVTAPYEQYF. DNA of the CDR3: TGTGCCAGCAGTTTAGTCACGGCCCCCTACGAGCAGTACTTC.